This is a list of T cell receptor beta chains from one sample in a study of T cells in Graves' hyperthyroidism and ophthalmopathy. TCRdb re-called the multiplex PCR reads through MiXCR, storing one row per CDR3 protein. The sample includes a few hundred thousand distinct CDR3 sequences, roughly a fifth of them seen just once. The sequenced sample was blood. The receptors originated from a man aged 45 to 65 with Graves' ophthalmopathy. The CDR3 runs from the conserved cysteine through the conserved F or W. The order of the fields is J gene, V gene, clone size, D gene, CDR3 protein, CDR3 DNA. A D gene is named only where the DNA matches it firmly. Rows give clone size only sometimes, using once, few, many, or a class for an expanded clone.

TRBJ2-3,TRBV20-1,few,TRBD1,CSAKRPGGADTQYF,TGCAGTGCAAAGAGGCCAGGGGGCGCAGATACGCAGTATTTT
TRBJ1-1,TRBV5-6,many,NA,CASSSWGGAENTEAFF,TGTGCCAGCAGCTCCTGGGGCGGTGCGGAGAACACTGAAGCTTTCTTT
TRBJ1-5,TRBV12-3/TRBV12-4,NA,NA,CASGEGNSNQPQHF,TGTGCCAGCGGCGAGGGAAATAGCAATCAGCCCCAGCATTTT
TRBJ2-2,TRBV7-6,few,NA,CASSTGLGELFF,TGTGCCAGCAGCACCGGACTCGGGGAGCTGTTTTTT
TRBJ2-3,TRBV11-1,many,NA,CASSSTRASTDTQYF,TGTGCCAGCAGTTCCACTAGGGCCAGCACAGATACGCAGTATTTT
TRBJ2-3,TRBV18,NA,TRBD1,CASSPDRGLTDTQYF,TGTGCCAGCTCACCCGACAGGGGGTTGACAGATACGCAGTATTTT
TRBJ1-6,TRBV30,many,TRBD1,CAWGQDRNSPLHF,TGTGCCTGGGGACAGGACCGGAATTCACCCCTCCACTTT
TRBJ2-3,TRBV28,NA,NA,CASSFPVLSNTDTQYF,TGTGCCAGCAGTTTCCCCGTTCTCTCCAACACAGATACGCAGTATTTT
TRBJ2-1,TRBV9,NA,TRBD2,CASSVTSGYNEQFF,TGTGCCAGCAGCGTGACTAGCGGCTACAATGAGCAGTTCTTC
TRBJ1-1,TRBV10-3,NA,NA,CAISEKGGTEAFF,TGTGCCATCAGTGAGAAAGGAGGGACTGAAGCTTTCTTT
TRBJ1-1,TRBV7-3,many,NA,CASSPEPMNTEAFF,TGTGCCAGCAGCCCAGAACCCATGAACACTGAAGCTTTCTTT
TRBJ2-2,TRBV28,many,TRBD2,CASSLGRASGNTGELFF,TGTGCCAGCAGTTTGGGTCGGGCTAGCGGGAACACCGGGGAGCTGTTTTTT
TRBJ2-2,TRBV5-1,NA,TRBD2,CASRLIAGAPGELFF,TGCGCCAGCAGGTTGATAGCGGGAGCGCCCGGGGAGCTGTTTTTT
TRBJ1-5,TRBV15,many,NA,CATSTWASSNQPQHF,TGTGCCACCAGCACCTGGGCCAGTAGCAATCAGCCCCAGCATTTT
TRBJ2-7,TRBV11-2,NA,NA,CASSVGGRGTYEQYF,TGTGCCAGCAGCGTAGGAGGGCGAGGCACCTACGAGCAGTACTTC
TRBJ1-5,TRBV15,few,NA,CATSSGPNSNQPQHF,TGTGCCACCAGCAGTGGACCGAATAGCAATCAGCCCCAGCATTTT
TRBJ2-5,TRBV28,many,TRBD1,CASSGYRTGKETQYF,TGTGCCAGCAGCGGTTACCGGACAGGGAAAGAGACCCAGTACTTC
TRBJ1-5,TRBV10-3,few,NA,CASRWLIQPQHF,TGTGCCTCACGGTGGTTGATCCAGCCCCAGCATTTT
TRBJ2-1,TRBV20-1,few,TRBD2,CSAEGTSGGVNEQFF,TGCAGTGCTGAAGGGACTAGCGGGGGGGTCAATGAGCAGTTCTTC
TRBJ2-3,TRBV6-9,NA,NA,CASSYLADTDTQYF,TGTGCCAGCAGTTACTTGGCAGACACAGATACGCAGTATTTT
TRBJ2-7,TRBV20-1,NA,NA,CSPLMVHEQYF,TGCAGTCCACTAATGGTCCACGAGCAGTACTTC
TRBJ2-1,TRBV2,many,NA,CASSVRETLNEQFF,TGTGCCAGCAGTGTCAGGGAGACTCTCAATGAGCAGTTCTTC
TRBJ2-1,TRBV3-1,few,NA,CASSQEFTYNEQFF,TGTGCCAGCAGCCAAGAGTTCACCTACAATGAGCAGTTCTTC
TRBJ1-3,TRBV28,NA,TRBD1,CASSYQGVDSGNTIYF,TGTGCCAGCAGCTATCAGGGGGTAGACTCTGGAAACACCATATATTTT
TRBJ1-1,TRBV24-1,NA,TRBD1,CATAPGTGGTTEAFF,TGTGCCACCGCACCGGGGACAGGGGGTACCACTGAAGCTTTCTTT
TRBJ1-1,TRBV20-1,many,TRBD1,CSARDPGQTTEAFF,TGCAGTGCTAGAGATCCGGGACAGACCACTGAAGCTTTCTTT
TRBJ2-7,TRBV6-1,NA,NA,CASSVTSPAEQYF,TGTGCCAGCAGTGTGACTAGTCCCGCCGAGCAGTACTTC
TRBJ2-5,TRBV20-1,many,NA,CSASADQETQYF,TGCAGTGCTAGCGCGGATCAAGAGACCCAGTACTTC
TRBJ2-7,TRBV6-6,few,NA,CASSYSIARGYEQYF,TGTGCCAGCAGTTACTCGATTGCGAGGGGCTACGAGCAGTACTTC
TRBJ2-7,TRBV6-1,few,TRBD2,CASSQVRPLSSGRAWQAYEQYF,TGTGCCAGCAGTCAAGTGCGCCCTCTTTCCAGCGGGAGGGCCTGGCAGGCCTACGAGCAGTACTTC
TRBJ2-2,TRBV11-2,NA,TRBD2,CASSLAGLELFF,TGTGCCAGCAGTTTAGCGGGATTGGAGCTGTTTTTT
TRBJ2-7,TRBV6-1,many,NA,CASSAGRSYEQYF,TGTGCCAGCAGTGCCGGAAGGAGCTACGAGCAGTACTTC
TRBJ2-7,TRBV6-1,few,TRBD1,CASSTPGQGNHEQYF,TGTGCCAGCAGTACACCGGGACAGGGGAACCACGAGCAGTACTTC
TRBJ2-7,TRBV7-8,many,NA,CASSQKYEQYF,TGTGCCAGCAGCCAAAAGTACGAGCAGTACTTC
TRBJ1-4,TRBV24-1,many,NA,CATQAGAATNEKLFF,TGTGCCACCCAAGCAGGAGCTGCAACTAATGAAAAACTGTTTTTT
TRBJ1-6,TRBV12-3/TRBV12-4,few,NA,CASSLYGLGSPLHF,TGTGCCAGCAGTTTGTACGGGTTGGGTTCACCCCTCCACTTT
TRBJ2-7,TRBV11-2,many,NA,CASSLAPPLQSSYEQYF,TGTGCCAGCAGCTTAGCTCCACCTTTACAGTCATCCTACGAGCAGTACTTC
TRBJ2-1,TRBV7-3,NA,NA,CASSPGGSGRYNEQFF,TGTGCCAGCAGCCCCGGTGGTAGCGGAAGATACAATGAGCAGTTCTTC
TRBJ1-2,TRBV10-3,NA,NA,CAIRPGDYGYTF,TGTGCCATCAGACCCGGGGACTATGGCTACACCTTC
TRBJ1-1,TRBV6-1,NA,TRBD1,CASSRAGTGRNTEAFF,TGTGCCAGCAGCCGAGCGGGGACAGGGAGGAACACTGAAGCTTTCTTT
TRBJ2-2,TRBV27,many,NA,CASSLFGYGELFF,TGTGCCAGCAGTCTATTCGGGTACGGGGAGCTGTTTTTT
TRBJ2-1,TRBV7-9,NA,TRBD1,CASTSADRHNEQFF,TGTGCCAGCACCTCAGCGGACAGGCACAATGAGCAGTTCTTC
TRBJ2-1,TRBV6-1,NA,TRBD2,CATSGAPYNEQFF,TGTGCCACAAGCGGGGCCCCCTACAATGAGCAGTTCTTC
TRBJ1-4,TRBV2,many,TRBD1,CASSEAPDRGSLNEKLFF,TGTGCCAGCAGTGAAGCGCCCGACAGGGGGTCCCTTAATGAAAAACTGTTTTTT
TRBJ1-5,TRBV19,NA,TRBD1,CASRTDRVPNQPQHF,TGTGCCAGTAGGACTGACAGGGTCCCTAATCAGCCCCAGCATTTT